The entry below describes one T cell receptor beta chain. The data were obtained in a study of T cell responses to AZD1222 COVID-19 vaccine. The CDR3 has 14 residues. Looked up from germline, CDR1 is ENHRY and CDR2 is SYGVKD. V was pared by 6 bases and J by 0 bases, with 12 bases between. Assay used: immunoSEQ multiplex PCR; TCRdb lists only in-frame clones, some missing. The sample has 200,000 to 250,000 clones, about 93% seen once. The chain has TRBV10-3 and TRBJ2-7; weak D call: TRBD1 (6 bases). Sequences were derived from peripheral blood, sampled on day 0 of MenACWY control vaccination. This TCR derives from an adult in good health. CDR3 coding DNA: TGTGCCATCAGAGAGGACAGTTCCTCCTACGAGCAGTACTTC. Its protein product is CAIREDSSSYEQYF.